This TCR beta chain was obtained from a study of spatial heterogeneity in lung cancer. Overall study: Beta-chain sequences consistently outnumbered alpha-chain sequences in detection. There were, on average, more than 9.5 raw-read appearances for each unique TCR and UMI combination.

Trimming cost V 0 bases and J 5 bases, with 8 bases left between them. Germline loops: CDR1 SGHRS, CDR2 YFSETQ. The CDR3 totals 13 residues. Ten or more counts support this clonotype. TCRdb analysed the 5' RACE reads with MiXCR anew, one entry per CDR3 protein. The sample contains 3,600 or so distinct CDR3 sequences, 5.5% to 8% of which appear only once. Time point denoted: sample taken at primary tumor resection. Researchers sequenced whole RNA taken from tumor, nontumor lung or frozen PBMC without sorting. The donor group consisted of under 90 patients who had untreated, early-stage non-small cell lung cancer.

The sequence derives from a male donor with early-stage non-small cell lung cancer. The chain recombines TRBV5-1 with TRBJ2-5; no clear D. The material was normal lung tissue next to the tumor, obtained at surgery. The chain's CDR3 is CASSLAGAETQYF. In nucleotides, the CDR3 is TGCGCCAGCAGCTTGGCGGGTGCGGAGACCCAGTACTTC.